The clone carrying this TCR beta chain was counted ten times or more. The antigen remains unidentified. This sample was taken from a study of molecular identifiers for immune sequencing clone quantification. CDR1 and CDR2 from the germline V gene are DFQATT and SNEGSKA (reference sequence). V was clipped by 3 bases and J by 4 bases, with 4 bases between them. The CDR3 extends over 11 amino acids. Via MiXCR, TCRdb re-called the PCR reads, giving one row per CDR3 protein. In the table there are 70,000 to 95,000 distinct CDR3 sequences, over 15% of which are singletons. Study-level points and caveats: Naive cells had under 1% of molecules in clones above 20 RNA copies, effectors over 99%. Researchers reportedly could pick up spiked Jurkat TCR RNA from one cell mixed into over 900,000 naive cells.

The V call is TRBV20-1, the J call TRBJ1-3; D call uncertain. Specimen: naive CD8+ T cells from blood, with Jurkat cell RNA spiked in. The subset was: FACS-sorted CD8+CD4-CCR7+CD45RA+ naive T cells. The receptor's source is a human donor in good health. Some libraries in this study had Jurkat cell RNA spiked in. CDR3: CSASIGNTIYF. CDR3 DNA: TGCAGTGCTAGTATCGGAAACACCATATATTTT.